This record looks at one TCR beta chain sequence and its context. The data stem from a study of identifying expanded T cells in peripheral blood. The V segment lost 1 base and the J segment 3 bases; nucleotides outside the gene matches: 4. The CDR3 totals 15 residues. The V gene's germline CDR1 is GTSNPN and CDR2 SVGIG (reference sequence). Profiled with immunoSEQ multiplex PCR; TCRdb holds only in-frame clones, not every one. Of about 82,000 clones listed, roughly 90% are singletons. This chain uses TRBV30 with TRBJ2-2, with 8 bases that match TRBD2. The clonotype comes from a person aged 18-69 years in good health. Sequencing was performed on blood. CDR3 in amino acids: CAWSAGTRYTGELFF. The CDR3 nucleotides are TGTGCCTGGAGTGCCGGGACTAGGTACACCGGGGAGCTGTTTTTT.